Each of the 32 T cell receptor beta chains below was sequenced from the same sample in a study of shared clonotypes between healthy human individuals. Produced via immunoSEQ multiplex PCR; TCRdb's table is partial and in-frame only. Here the sample spans about 330,000 clones, approximately 79% being singletons. Sequencing was performed on memory CD4+ T cells sorted from blood. Subset here: CD45RA-negative fraction. The receptors were gathered from a man aged 25 to 45 in good health.

The rearrangement joins TRBV7-9 to TRBJ2-3; D remains ambiguous. Trimming took off 10 bases at V and 2 bases at J, with 13 bases between the two ends. This CDR3 is 13 amino acids long. The germline V gene encodes CDR1 SEHNR and CDR2 FQNEAQ (reference sequence). In DNA form, the CDR3 reads TGTGCCACTTGGCTTGGGATCACAGATACGCAGTATTTT. Translating it yields CATWLGITDTQYF. Complete variable domain (other parts from reference TRBV7-9 and TRBJ2-3): DTGVSQNPRHKITKRGQNVTFRCDPISEHNRLYWYRQTLGQGPEFLTYFQNEAQLEKSRLLSDRFSAERPKGSFSTLEIQRTEQGDSAMYLCATWLGITDTQYFGPGTRLTVL.

This clone was found many times. The rearrangement joins TRBV19 to TRBJ2-1; 8 bases agree with TRBD2. CDR1 and CDR2 from the germline V gene are LNHDA and SQIVND (reference sequence). The CDR3 has 13 amino acids. Trimming at V came to 1 base and at J to 13 bases, leaving 6 bases not matched to a gene. CDR3 region: CASSIGLVAGQFF. The CDR3 DNA reads TGTGCCAGTAGTATAGGATTGGTAGCGGGACAGTTCTTC.

The chain couples TRBV11-2 to TRBJ2-1, with D maybe TRBD2 (5 bases). Trimming took 5 bases from V and 7 from J, leaving 15 bases between them. This CDR3 contains 14 residues. Germline CDR1 SGHAT, CDR2 FQNNGV. The CDR3 loop is CASSLRTLGNEQFF. DNA for the CDR3: TGTGCCAGCAGCCTGAGGACTCTGGGGAATGAGCAGTTCTTC.

The chain uses TRBV18 and TRBJ1-2; D is perhaps TRBD1 (6 bases). The germline V gene has CDR1 KGHSH and CDR2 LQKENI. V was clipped by 4 bases and J by 7 bases, with 19 bases between them. The CDR3 covers 15 residues. The CDR3 coding sequence is TGTGCCAGCTCACGGGGTTGGACAGAGTTTTCTGGCTACACCTTC. Protein: CASSRGWTEFSGYTF.

This clone was observed a single time. The chain links TRBV30 to TRBJ2-7; 8 nucleotides match TRBD1. The V segment lost 8 bases and the J segment 7 bases; nucleotides outside the gene matches: 16. The CDR3 has 14 amino acids. The germline gives CDR1 GTSNPN, CDR2 SVGIG (reference sequence). The CDR3 protein is CARTIGQGAGEQYF. The CDR3 DNA reads as TGTGCCCGGACGATCGGGCAGGGGGCTGGTGAGCAGTACTTC.

This clone came up a few times. V gene TRBV27 combines with J gene TRBJ2-7; 7 positions agree with TRBD2. CDR3 length equals 14 residues. Per germline, CDR1 MNHEY and CDR2 SMNVEV (reference sequence). V lost 3 bases and J lost 5; bases outside the gene matches: 7. The CDR3 reads CASSFRGRVNEQYF. The CDR3 DNA sequence: TGTGCCAGCAGTTTTCGGGGGAGGGTTAACGAGCAGTACTTC.

In its sample, this clone was seen many times. The chain uses TRBV10-1 and TRBJ2-1; D might be TRBD2 (6 bases). The V end was cut by 8 bases, the J end by 8 bases, with 19 bases between. CDR1 and CDR2 (germline): WNHNN, SYGVQD (reference sequence). CDR3 length: 14 amino acids. The CDR3 here is CASSLGGARDEQFF. Here the CDR3 DNA reads TGCGCCAGCTCCCTGGGGGGAGCCCGAGATGAGCAGTTCTTC.

This chain joins TRBV6-6 and TRBJ2-1, with D tentatively TRBD1 or TRBD2 (5 bases each). CDR1 is MNHNY, CDR2 SVGAGI, per germline (reference sequence). Trimming pared 6 bases from V and 4 bases from J, leaving 13 bases between. The CDR3 is made up of 14 amino acids. CDR3 nucleotide sequence: TGTGCCAGCAGGACCGGGACGGCTTACAATGAGCAGTTCTTC. Translation gives CASRTGTAYNEQFF.

The genes are TRBV11-3 and TRBJ2-2; perhaps D is TRBD1 or TRBD2 (6 bases each). V lost 4 bases and J lost 0, with 12 bases in between. The CDR3 has 16 residues. Germline V gene data show CDR1 as SGHNT and CDR2 as YENEEA. The CDR3 DNA sequence: TGTGCCAGCAGCTCTTCTCGGGGGCCGAACACCGGGGAGCTGTTTTTT. It translates to CASSSSRGPNTGELFF.

A remark on this clone: Additional DNA sequences in this sample encode the identical CDR3. This chain joins TRBV5-1 and TRBJ2-7, with no clear D. V was shortened by 4 bases and J by 0 bases, with 8 bases between the two germline ends. This CDR3 has 13 residues. CDR1 and CDR2 from the germline V gene are SGHRS and YFSETQ. The CDR3 is CASSGLSSYEQYF. DNA for the CDR3: TGCGCCAGCAGCGGCTTGAGCTCCTACGAGCAGTACTTC.

This clone was seen just once. V usage is TRBV7-8 and J usage is TRBJ2-7; 10 nucleotides agree with TRBD2. CDR3 length equals 15 residues. The germline CDR1 and CDR2 sequences are SGHVS and FQNEAQ. V lost 5 bases, J lost 4 bases, and 8 bases stayed unmatched. The CDR3, as DNA: TGTGCCAGCAGCAAGGCGACTAGCGGGCGGTACGAGCAGTACTTC. Residues: CASSKATSGRYEQYF.

This chain links TRBV6-6 with TRBJ1-4; weak D call: TRBD1 (5 bases). The germline V gene has CDR1 MNHNY and CDR2 SVGAGI (reference sequence). V shed 7 bases and J shed 7 bases, with 13 bases lying between them. There are 13 residues in the CDR3. This CDR3 is CASTAGGFEKLFF. The CDR3 DNA reads as TGTGCCAGCACCGCGGGGGGATTTGAAAAACTGTTTTTT.

As to this clone: Its ends do not fully match the called genes, so a read error is possible. The J gene is TRBJ2-7, the V gene TRBV28; either TRBD1 or TRBD2 may supply D (6 bases each). The CDR3 contains 11 residues. Per the germline V gene, CDR1 is MDHEN and CDR2 is SYDVKM. CDR3 sequence (DNA): TGTGCCACTGGACGAAGGGGGGATACGCCTTTC. Amino acids: CATGRRGDTPF. Full variable domain (missing parts from reference TRBV28 and TRBJ2-7): DVKVTQSSRYLVKRTGEKVFLECVQDMDHENMFWYRQDPGLGLRLIYFSYDVKMKEKGDIPEGYSVSREKKERFSLILESASTNQTSMYLCATGRRGDTPFGPGTRLTVT.

This clone was observed a handful of times. This chain connects TRBV14 to TRBJ2-1; the D gene is possibly TRBD2 (6 bases). The CDR3 totals 18 residues. Trimming stripped 1 base from V and 3 bases from J, with 19 bases between. Germline CDR1 reads SGHDN; CDR2 reads FVKESK. CDR3 region: CASSQGGPTRPLYNEQFF. In DNA form, the CDR3 reads TGTGCCAGCAGCCAAGGGGGCCCGACTAGGCCCCTCTACAATGAGCAGTTCTTC. The variable domain in full, with the rest retrieved from reference TRBV14 and TRBJ2-1, is EAGVTQFPSHSVIEKGQTVTLRCDPISGHDNLYWYRRVMGKEIKFLLHFVKESKQDESGMPNNRFLAERTGGTYSTLKVQPAELEDSGVYFCASSQGGPTRPLYNEQFFGPGTRLTVL.

The chain has TRBV2 and TRBJ1-1; 9 bases fit TRBD1. Germline loops: CDR1 SNHLY, CDR2 FYNNEI. V lost 11 bases and J lost 1; bases outside the gene matches: 5. CDR3 length: 13 residues. CDR3 bases: TGTGCCTACAACAGGGGGCCGAACACTGAAGCTTTCTTT. Amino acid sequence: CAYNRGPNTEAFF.

The CDR3 region is CSVIRGYEQYF. The DNA for the CDR3 is TGCAGCGTTATAAGGGGCTACGAGCAGTACTTC. J is TRBJ2-7 and V is TRBV29-1; tentative D call: TRBD1 (5 bases). Trimming removed 5 bases from V and 3 bases from J, with 8 bases in between. CDR3 length: 11 residues. Germline CDR1 reads SQVTM; CDR2 reads ANQGSEA.

This chain joins TRBV6-1 and TRBJ2-7, with D unclear. Germline CDR1 reads MNHNS; CDR2 reads SASEGT. V lost 7 bases, J lost 1 base, and 14 bases lay in between. The CDR3 loop spans 14 amino acids. The CDR3 protein is CASNPVVGSYEQYF. CDR3 bases: TGTGCCAGCAATCCAGTCGTAGGGTCCTACGAGCAGTACTTC.

The chain recombines TRBV18 with TRBJ2-2, with TRBD1 matching 10 bases. V gave up 3 bases and J gave up 5 bases; unmatched junction bases: 6. Germline CDR1 KGHSH, CDR2 LQKENI. The CDR3 contains 16 residues. The CDR3 loop reads CASSPDRGLRTGELFF. In DNA form, the CDR3 reads TGTGCCAGCTCACCTGACAGGGGGCTGCGGACCGGGGAGCTGTTTTTT. Full variable domain (missing parts from reference TRBV18 and TRBJ2-2): NAGVMQNPRHLVRRRGQEARLRCSPMKGHSHVYWYRQLPEEGLKFMVYLQKENIIDESGMPKERFSAEFPKEGPSILRIQQVVRGDSAAYFCASSPDRGLRTGELFFGEGSRLTVL.

The genes are TRBV5-3 and TRBJ2-7; TRBD2 aligns across 11 bases. TRBV5-3 is an ORF, with its function uncertain. V was pared by 1 base and J by 3 bases, with 6 bases of the junction left unmatched. The CDR3 is made up of 16 amino acids. The CDR3 nucleotides read TGTGCCAGAAGCTTGAGTGCCGGGACTAGCGGCTACGAGCAGTACTTC. It encodes CARSLSAGTSGYEQYF.

CDR3 residues: CASSSDNAMNTEAFF. The CDR3 coding sequence is TGTGCCAGCAGCTCCGACAATGCCATGAACACTGAAGCTTTCTTT. The chain uses TRBV7-2 and TRBJ1-1; D ambiguous. The CDR3 has 15 residues. V gave up 4 bases and J gave up 0 bases, with 12 bases separating them. The germline CDR1 and CDR2 sequences are SGHTA and FQGNSA.

V is TRBV14 and J is TRBJ2-5, with a tentative D call TRBD2 (5 bases). V was cut by 4 bases and J by 4 bases, with 13 bases left in between. The CDR3 totals 14 residues. Germline lookup yields CDR1 SGHDN and CDR2 FVKESK. The CDR3 DNA follows: TGTGCCAGCAGCCTACTAGTGGGCGGAGAGACCCAGTACTTC. Protein sequence: CASSLLVGGETQYF.

The CDR3 nucleotides are TGTGCCAGCAGCCCAGGGACAGGGCCCCTTGGCTACACCTTC. Its translation: CASSPGTGPLGYTF. V usage is TRBV9 and J usage is TRBJ1-2; 9 bases fit TRBD1. The CDR3 sequence is 14 residues long. With 4 bases clipped from V and 7 bases from J, the junction kept 8 bases outside the gene matches. CDR1 is SGDLS and CDR2 is YYNGEE in the germline V gene.

This rearrangement joins TRBV4-3 to TRBJ2-2; D is possibly TRBD1 (6 bases). Germline assignment: CDR1 LGHNA and CDR2 YSLEER. The CDR3 sequence is 16 residues long. V was clipped by 4 bases and J by 2 bases, with 14 bases between them. CDR3 DNA sequence: TGCGCCAGCAGCCCACGACAGGCGATCAACACCGGGGAGCTGTTTTTT. Amino acids: CASSPRQAINTGELFF.

The chain carries TRBV28 and TRBJ2-7; 7 bases match TRBD1. Trimming cost V 2 bases and J 6 bases; bases outside gene matches: 7. CDR1 is MDHEN and CDR2 is SYDVKM in the germline V gene. The CDR3 is made up of 14 amino acids. The CDR3 DNA reads as TGTGCCAGCAGTTTAAGGGGACAGACAGGCGAGCAGTACTTC. Protein sequence: CASSLRGQTGEQYF.

In nucleotides, the CDR3 is TGTGCCACTAACCCTAGCGGTTTCCCCTACGAGCAGTACTTC. Encoded protein: CATNPSGFPYEQYF. V usage is TRBV2 and J usage is TRBJ2-7, with TRBD2 matching 7 bases. The CDR3 is 14 residues long. Germline V gives CDR1 SNHLY, CDR2 FYNNEI. The ends lost 10 bases at V and 2 bases at J; junction bases unmatched: 11.

Many counts were recorded for this clone. V usage is TRBV6-5 and J usage is TRBJ2-7; D perhaps matches TRBD1 (8 bases). This CDR3 is 13 amino acids long. Germline CDR1 MNHEY, CDR2 SVGAGI. Trimming cost V 6 bases and J 4 bases, with 13 bases left between them. As DNA, the CDR3 is TGTGCCAGCAGACAGGGGGGGCTTTACGAGCAGTACTTC. Translation gives CASRQGGLYEQYF.

This clone showed up just a few times. V and J are TRBV10-1 and TRBJ2-5; 7 bases are a match to TRBD1. Germline V CDR1 and CDR2: WNHNN, SYGVQD (reference sequence). The J segment lost 0 bases and the V segment lost 7 bases, leaving 14 bases of the junction unmatched. CDR3 length: 17 residues. The DNA of the CDR3 is TGCGCCAGCACGGACAGGCCGATCTACCTGTACCAAGAGACCCAGTACTTC. Residues: CASTDRPIYLYQETQYF.

This chain uses TRBV10-3 with TRBJ2-4, with 7 bases aligning to TRBD1. J lost 0 bases, V lost 7 bases, and 6 bases had no gene match. The CDR3 consists of 15 residues. Germline CDR1 is ENHRY and CDR2 is SYGVKD. CDR3 nucleotides: TGTGCCATCATTGGGACAGAACTAGCCAAAAACATTCAGTACTTC. Protein product: CAIIGTELAKNIQYF.

J is TRBJ2-3 and V is TRBV2, with a weak D call TRBD2 (5 bases). The CDR3 contains 11 residues. Per the germline V gene, CDR1 is SNHLY and CDR2 is FYNNEI. Between the trimmed V and J ends, which lost 8 bases and 8 bases, there was a span of 11 bases. The CDR3 here is CASATAGTQYF. CDR3 coding DNA: TGTGCCAGCGCCACGGCGGGTACGCAGTATTTT.

This rearrangement joins TRBV7-6 to TRBJ2-5; TRBD2 agrees at 9 bases. The junction had 9 bases not matched to a gene; V was cut back by 5 bases and J by 5 bases. The CDR3 is 15 amino acids. Germline lookup yields CDR1 SGHVS and CDR2 FNYEAQ. The DNA of the CDR3 is TGTGCCAGCAGCGGGACAGCTAGCGGGACGGAGACCCAGTACTTC. Amino acids: CASSGTASGTETQYF.

Worth noting for this clone: At the DNA level, this CDR3 is encoded by other sequences in the same sample as well. CDR3 protein: CASSLTGAGANVLTF. Here the CDR3 DNA reads TGTGCCAGCAGCTTAACGGGGGCTGGGGCCAACGTCCTGACTTTC. The chain joins TRBV7-9 to TRBJ2-6, with D possibly matching TRBD2 (6 bases). V was pared by 2 bases and J by 2 bases, with 7 bases between. From germline, CDR1 is SEHNR and CDR2 FQNEAQ (reference sequence). The CDR3 extends over 15 amino acids.

The chain couples TRBV28 to TRBJ2-3, with a weak D call TRBD1 (5 bases). Germline V gene sequence: CDR1 MDHEN, CDR2 SYDVKM. There are 18 residues in the CDR3. Trimming shortened V by 2 bases and J by 2 bases, and 20 bases separated the two germline ends. The chain's CDR3 is CASSLRLDSSFLTDTQYF. The CDR3, as DNA: TGTGCCAGCAGTTTACGACTCGACAGTAGTTTCCTCACAGATACGCAGTATTTT.